Each of the 3 T cell receptor beta chains below was sequenced from the same sample in a study of CD8+ T cells in alopecia areata. Treatment meaning: oral pan-JAK inhibitor, 5-10 mg twice daily. RNA was extracted and reverse transcribed into cDNA as the sequencing template. Here immunoSEQ multiplex PCR was the method, and the copy in TCRdb shows in-frame clones only, minus some. Here the sample spans 150,000 to 200,000 clones, under 80% being singletons. Sequences were derived from CD4+ T cells sorted from blood, sampled between weeks 49 and 50, from a patient treated with tofacitinib. The receptor set was obtained from a human donor with alopecia areata.

This clone was detected once. V and J are TRBV7-2 and TRBJ1-5; D is unclear. V lost 3 bases and J 1 base, leaving 10 bases between the germline ends. This CDR3 is built from 15 residues. CDR1 is SGHTA and CDR2 is FQGNSA in the germline V gene. DNA for the CDR3: TGTGCCAGCAGCTTTGCCGGCGGGAGCAATCAGCCCCAGCATTTT. It encodes CASSFAGGSNQPQHF.

This sequence joins TRBV9 and TRBJ2-7; no clear D. V lost 0 bases, J lost 1 base, and 8 bases lay in between. This CDR3 has 14 amino acids. CDR1 SGDLS and CDR2 YYNGEE come from the germline V gene. CDR3 sequence (DNA): TGTGCCAGCAGCGTAGCGGGTTATTCCTACGAGCAGTACTTC. Translated: CASSVAGYSYEQYF. Using reference TRBV9 and TRBJ2-7 for the parts outside the CDR3, the full variable domain is DSGVTQTPKHLITATGQRVTLRCSPRSGDLSVYWYQQSLDQGLQFLIQYYNGEERAKGNILERFSAQQFPDLHSELNLSSLELGDSALYFCASSVAGYSYEQYFGPGTRLTVT.

This clone turned up a few times. V and J are TRBV19 and TRBJ1-1; possible D gene TRBD1, 5 bases. The CDR3 spans 14 residues. The germline CDR1 and CDR2 sequences are LNHDA and SQIVND (reference sequence). Trimming stripped 7 bases from V and 2 bases from J, with 14 bases between. The CDR3 DNA follows: TGTGCCAGTATGGACCCCAGGGAAAACACTGAAGCTTTCTTT. Translation gives CASMDPRENTEAFF.